What follows are 32 T cell receptor beta chains derived from one specimen sequenced in a study of T cell responses to AZD1222 COVID-19 vaccine. Clones were sequenced by immunoSEQ multiplex PCR, and TCRdb holds only the in-frame ones, with some missing. The sample lists under 150,000 clones; 82% were seen once. Sequencing was performed on peripheral blood, taken on day 0 of MenACWY control vaccination. These receptors were taken from an adult in good health.

This clone has just a few counts. The rearrangement links TRBV7-3 to TRBJ2-3, with TRBD2 matching over 10 bases. This CDR3 has 16 amino acids. Germline V gives CDR1 SGHTA, CDR2 FQGTGA. The ends lost 4 bases at V and 5 bases at J; junction bases unmatched: 9. For the CDR3, the DNA is TGTGCCAGCAGCTCCCTGACTAGCGGGCCGGGAGATACGCAGTATTTT. Encoded protein: CASSSLTSGPGDTQYF. Together with reference TRBV7-3 and TRBJ2-3, the CDR3 gives the full variable domain: GAGVSQTPSNKVTEKGKYVELRCDPISGHTALYWYRQSLGQGPEFLIYFQGTGAADDSGLPNDRFFAVRPEGSVSTLKIQRTERGDSAVYLCASSSLTSGPGDTQYFGPGTRLTVL.

V usage is TRBV18 and J usage is TRBJ1-3; D is unclear. Trimming pared 1 base from V and 4 bases from J, leaving 17 bases between. Germline V lookup: CDR1 KGHSH, CDR2 LQKENI. CDR3 size: 17 residues. The CDR3, as DNA: TGTGCCAGCTCACCACTACTCAGGCAGAACCAGGGAAACACCATATATTTT. Encoded protein: CASSPLLRQNQGNTIYF.

CDR3 nucleotides: TGCAGCTTCTACTTCGGCCTGTATGGCTACACCTTC. This codes for CSFYFGLYGYTF. The chain joins TRBV29-1 to TRBJ1-2; no reliable D call. The CDR3 has 12 residues. The germline V and J ends were trimmed by 8 bases and 5 bases, with 15 bases remaining between them. The germline V gene encodes CDR1 SQVTM and CDR2 ANQGSEA.

J is TRBJ2-7 and V is TRBV12-3 or TRBV12-4; 8 bases line up with TRBD2. The CDR3 spans 13 residues. Trimming took 5 bases from V and 5 from J; bases not matched to a gene: 5. The CDR3 region has the DNA TGTGCCAGCAGTCTGGCGGGGGGCGACGAGCAGTACTTC. It encodes CASSLAGGDEQYF.

This rearrangement joins TRBV5-4 to TRBJ1-2; 7 bases are a match to TRBD1. The length of the CDR3 is 16 residues. Germline CDR1 and CDR2: SGHNT and YYREEE (reference sequence). V dropped 0 bases and J dropped 2; count of bases not matched to a gene: 7. CDR3: CASSLGSGQINYGYTF. CDR3 sequence (DNA): TGTGCCAGCAGCTTGGGTTCGGGACAGATAAACTATGGCTACACCTTC.

V gene TRBV18 combines with J gene TRBJ2-7; 12 nucleotides line up with TRBD1. This CDR3 comprises 16 residues. From germline, CDR1 is KGHSH and CDR2 LQKENI. Trimming took 0 bases from V and 5 from J; bases not matched to a gene: 5. For the CDR3, the DNA is TGTGCCAGCTCACCACCGTTAGGGGACAGGGGGCACGAGCAGTACTTC. It codes for CASSPPLGDRGHEQYF.

CDR3 nucleotide sequence: TGTGCCTGGAGTGTACCAGGGATGGTCGGCTATGGCTACACCTTC. Translating it yields CAWSVPGMVGYGYTF. The chain has TRBV30 and TRBJ1-2; a possible D gene is TRBD1 (5 bases). The germline CDR1 and CDR2 sequences are GTSNPN and SVGIG (reference sequence). This CDR3 region has 15 residues. V lost 0 bases to trimming and J lost 4 bases, with 15 bases between them. Based on the CDR3 plus reference TRBV30 and TRBJ1-2, the full variable domain is SQTIHQWPATLVQPVGSPLSLECTVEGTSNPNLYWYRQAAGRGLQLLFYSVGIGQISSEVPQNLSASRPQDRQFILSSKKLLLSDSGFYLCAWSVPGMVGYGYTFGSGTRLTVV.

The genes are TRBV4-2 and TRBJ1-6; D might be TRBD1 (5 bases). The V end lost 1 base, the J end lost 10 bases, and 17 bases lay between the germline ends. This CDR3 has 16 residues. Germline V gene data show CDR1 as LGHNA and CDR2 as YNFKEQ. Here the CDR3 reads CASSQVPGGSGSPLHF. The CDR3 DNA reads as TGTGCCAGCAGCCAAGTACCTGGGGGTTCCGGGTCACCCCTCCACTTT.

The chain is built from TRBV3-1 (or the pseudogene TRBV3-2) and TRBJ2-2; perhaps TRBD2 as D (5 bases). This CDR3 contains 17 residues. The germline V gene encodes CDR1 LGHDT and CDR2 YNNKEL (reference sequence). V shed 0 bases and J shed 3 bases, with 14 bases lying between them. The CDR3 loop is CASSQDPRRSYTGELFF. Here the CDR3 DNA reads TGTGCCAGCAGCCAAGATCCAAGGAGGTCCTACACCGGGGAGCTGTTTTTT.

This chain joins TRBV20-1 and TRBJ1-2; no definite D call. The germline V and J ends were trimmed by 6 bases and 6 bases, with 8 bases remaining between them. Germline-derived CDR1 and CDR2 are DFQATT and SNEGSKA (reference sequence). The CDR3 is 10 residues long. In DNA, the CDR3 is TGCAGTGCAGAAGCAGATGGCTACACCTTC. Protein: CSAEADGYTF.

This sequence joins TRBV6-5 and TRBJ2-7; D gene ambiguous. The CDR3 covers 15 residues. CDR1 and CDR2 (germline): MNHEY, SVGAGI. V lost 0 bases to trimming and J lost 0 bases, with 9 bases between them. CDR3 in amino acids: CASSYSFGTSYEQYF. In nucleotides, the CDR3 is TGTGCCAGCAGTTACTCGTTTGGCACCTCCTACGAGCAGTACTTC.

The V call is TRBV6-5, the J call TRBJ1-1; TRBD1 is a possible D gene (6 bases). V dropped 5 bases and J dropped 7 bases, with 17 bases sitting between them. This CDR3 contains 14 residues. Looked up from germline, CDR1 is MNHEY and CDR2 is SVGAGI. Here the CDR3 DNA reads TGTGCCAGCAGTCAACTCACCCCAGGGGATGAAGCTTTCTTT. Protein sequence: CASSQLTPGDEAFF.

This chain uses TRBV2 with TRBJ2-3; 7 bases map to TRBD1. This CDR3 contains 13 residues. Trimming at V came to 10 bases and at J to 3 bases, leaving 7 bases not matched to a gene. The germline gives CDR1 SNHLY, CDR2 FYNNEI. This chain's CDR3 is CATTGQETDTQYF. The DNA for the CDR3 is TGTGCCACCACTGGACAGGAAACAGATACGCAGTATTTT.

The CDR3 nucleotides read TGTGCCAGCAGTACGCCTATACGAAGGGGGGTCTACGAGCAGTACTTC. It yields the protein CASSTPIRRGVYEQYF. The chain combines TRBV27 with TRBJ2-7; the D gene could be TRBD1 or TRBD2 (6 bases each). Trimming shortened V by 5 bases and J by 3 bases, and 20 bases separated the two germline ends. Germline values: CDR1 MNHEY, CDR2 SMNVEV (reference sequence). This CDR3 is 16 amino acids long.

The chain recombines TRBV19 with TRBJ1-1, with TRBD1 matching 7 bases. CDR3 length equals 14 residues. Trimming at V came to 7 bases and at J to 0 bases, leaving 5 bases not matched to a gene. Per germline, CDR1 LNHDA and CDR2 SQIVND (reference sequence). In DNA, the CDR3 is TGTGCCAGTACCCTCAGGGGGTTGAACACTGAAGCTTTCTTT. It translates to CASTLRGLNTEAFF.

CDR3 amino acids: CASSLFGDPETQYF. For the CDR3, the DNA is TGTGCCAGCAGCTTGTTCGGGGACCCAGAGACCCAGTACTTC. The V and J genes are TRBV5-4 and TRBJ2-5; either TRBD1 or TRBD2 may supply D (5 bases each). The V gene lost 1 base and the J gene lost 4 bases, with 11 bases spanning the gap. The CDR3 runs 14 residues. Looked up from germline, CDR1 is SGHNT and CDR2 is YYREEE (reference sequence).

The V call is TRBV4-2, the J call TRBJ1-6, with D uncertain. This CDR3 comprises 17 residues. The ends were cut back, 0 bases at V and 8 bases at J, with 17 bases in the middle. Germline assignment: CDR1 LGHNA and CDR2 YNFKEQ. This CDR3 is CASSQDSKGPGDSPLHF. The CDR3 DNA follows: TGTGCCAGCAGCCAAGATAGTAAAGGGCCGGGAGATTCACCCCTCCACTTT.

V usage is TRBV18 and J usage is TRBJ1-4; no clear D gene. Germline values: CDR1 KGHSH, CDR2 LQKENI. This CDR3 region has 14 residues. V was pared by 3 bases and J by 0 bases, with 5 bases between. CDR3 nucleotides: TGTGCCAGCTCACCCGATACAACTAATGAAAAACTGTTTTTT. This gives the protein CASSPDTTNEKLFF.

V is TRBV19 and J is TRBJ1-2; a weak D match, TRBD1 (5 bases). In germline, CDR1 is LNHDA, CDR2 SQIVND (reference sequence). The CDR3 totals 12 residues. Trimming removed 5 bases from V and 4 bases from J, with 8 bases in between. CDR3 coding DNA: TGTGCCAGTAGTGACAGACTCTATGGCTACACCTTC. It is translated as CASSDRLYGYTF.

This sequence joins TRBV2 and TRBJ2-7; no clear D. Trimming cost V 2 bases and J 3 bases, with 8 bases left between them. The CDR3 sequence is 13 residues long. The germline V gene encodes CDR1 SNHLY and CDR2 FYNNEI. The CDR3 DNA reads as TGTGCCAGCAGTGAACGGGTAGGCTACGAGCAGTACGTC. This gives the protein CASSERVGYEQYV.

The V gene is TRBV29-1, the J gene TRBJ1-2; 10 positions agree with TRBD1. The CDR3 is made up of 13 amino acids. Germline CDR1 SQVTM, CDR2 ANQGSEA. V lost 6 bases to trimming and J lost 2 bases; unmatched junction nucleotides: 3. CDR3 nucleotide sequence: TGCAGCGTGAGGACAGGGGGAAACTATGGCTACACCTTC. It yields the protein CSVRTGGNYGYTF.

The rearrangement uses TRBV5-1 and TRBJ1-1, with D unresolved. The V and J ends lost 4 bases and 2 bases respectively, with 12 bases between them. This CDR3 spans 14 amino acids. Germline CDR1 and CDR2: SGHRS and YFSETQ. In nucleotides, the CDR3 is TGCGCCAGCAGCCCGTCCACCGACAACACTGAAGCTTTCTTT. Translation: CASSPSTDNTEAFF.

The CDR3 is CASSYMTGGDEQFF. DNA of the CDR3: TGTGCCAGCAGTTACATGACAGGGGGCGATGAGCAGTTCTTC. The rearrangement links TRBV6-5 to TRBJ2-1, with TRBD1 matching 10 bases. This CDR3 comprises 14 residues. Losses at the gene ends were 2 bases for V and 8 bases for J; bases not matched to a gene: 3. CDR1 MNHEY and CDR2 SVGAGI come from the germline V gene.

This clone is medium-sized by share. This chain links TRBV24-1 with TRBJ2-2; the D is unclear. CDR3 length equals 11 residues. In germline, CDR1 is KGHDR, CDR2 SFDVKD. The V end lost 5 bases, the J end lost 6 bases, and 3 bases lay between the germline ends. The CDR3 nucleotides are TGTGCCACCAGTGCCCCCGGGGAGCTGTTTTTT. Translation gives CATSAPGELFF.

V gene TRBV6-5 combines with J gene TRBJ1-4; D is unclear. V gave up 5 bases and J gave up 5 bases, with 9 bases separating them. The CDR3 has 13 amino acids. The germline gives CDR1 MNHEY, CDR2 SVGAGI. The CDR3 region has the DNA TGTGCCAGCAGTCGCGCGGTAAATGAAAAACTGTTTTTT. Its translation is CASSRAVNEKLFF.

This chain uses TRBV29-1 with TRBJ2-2; D call uncertain. The CDR3 is made up of 14 amino acids. The germline CDR1 and CDR2 sequences are SQVTM and ANQGSEA. Trimming took 5 bases from V and 0 from J, leaving 10 bases between them. The CDR3 region has the DNA TGCAGCGTTAAAAAAACCGCGAACACCGGGGAGCTGTTTTTT. Its protein is CSVKKTANTGELFF.

This clone was seen only once. This sequence joins TRBV11-2 and TRBJ2-5; D may be TRBD2 (6 bases). Germline values: CDR1 SGHAT, CDR2 FQNNGV. The CDR3 sequence is 13 residues long. V lost 1 base, J lost 7 bases, and 10 bases lay in between. CDR3 in DNA: TGTGCCAGCAGCTTAGTTAAGGAGGGGACCCAGTACTTC. It specifies CASSLVKEGTQYF.

J is TRBJ1-3 and V is TRBV11-2; D might be TRBD1 (5 bases). The germline V and J ends were trimmed by 0 bases and 1 base, with 7 bases remaining between them. This CDR3 spans 15 amino acids. Per germline, CDR1 SGHAT and CDR2 FQNNGV. The CDR3 here is CASSLEGTSGNTIYF. The CDR3 DNA reads as TGTGCCAGCAGCTTAGAAGGGACTTCTGGAAACACCATATATTTT.

This clone was observed a few times. The chain employs TRBV5-4 and TRBJ1-2, with D hard to call. This CDR3 is 14 amino acids long. Germline values: CDR1 SGHNT, CDR2 YYREEE (reference sequence). The V and J ends lost 4 bases and 6 bases respectively, with 16 bases between them. The CDR3, as DNA: TGTGCCAGCAGCCCCTCCCCGGGAAGGGATGGCTACACCTTC. It yields the protein CASSPSPGRDGYTF.

J is TRBJ1-2 and V is TRBV10-2; tentatively, D is TRBD1 (6 bases). CDR3 size: 13 residues. Between the trimmed V and J ends, which lost 0 bases and 6 bases, there was a span of 8 bases. CDR1 and CDR2 from the germline V gene are WSHSY and SAAADI. As DNA, the CDR3 is TGCGCCAGCAGTGAGTCACGGGGGCATGGCTACACCTTC. This gives the protein CASSESRGHGYTF.

The rearrangement links TRBV7-9 to TRBJ2-7; D is tentatively TRBD1 or TRBD2 (5 bases each). This CDR3 spans 15 amino acids. Germline V CDR1 and CDR2: SEHNR, FQNEAQ (reference sequence). Trimming took 0 bases from V and 1 from J, leaving 10 bases between them. The CDR3 DNA reads as TGTGCCAGCAGCTTAGCGGGGGACCGGTCCTACGAGCAGTACGTC. It translates to CASSLAGDRSYEQYV.

Here the CDR3 DNA reads TGCAGCGTTGAGAGGGCGGACGCGAACACCGGGGAGCTGTTTTTT. Its protein product is CSVERADANTGELFF. The rearrangement uses TRBV29-1 and TRBJ2-2; TRBD2 might be the D (5 bases). Germline V gene lookup returns CDR1 SQVTM and CDR2 ANQGSEA. This CDR3 region has 15 residues. V gave up 3 bases and J gave up 0 bases, with 11 bases separating them.